This T cell receptor beta chain was retrieved from a study of cytomegalovirus exposure and HLA in healthy donors. Study results and limitations: Previous analysis showed most TCR beta V segments were productive about 87% or about 30% of the time. Sequencing had likely introduced a cluster of highly shared sequence variants as an artifact. Some V segments (TRBV6-2 and TRBV6-3 among them) were excluded as indistinguishable.

From germline, CDR1 is LNHDA and CDR2 SQIVND (reference sequence). Trimming took 6 bases from V and 2 from J, leaving 19 bases between them. The CDR3 is made up of 16 amino acids. On this clone: Antigen specificity is unknown.

PCR primers comprised 60 Vbeta and 13 Jbeta primers. Sequencing was performed with immunoSEQ multiplex PCR; in TCRdb, only in-frame clones are kept and a portion is missing. Here the sample spans about 200,000 clones, around 87% being singletons. The source is a man under 40 in good health and CMV-seronegative. The rearrangement links TRBV19 to TRBJ2-5, with a tentative D call TRBD2 (5 bases). The specimen sequenced was PBMCs. Here the CDR3 DNA reads TGTGCCAGTAGCCCCTTGACTCCCCGGGGTCAAGAGACCCAGTACTTC. Its translation is CASSPLTPRGQETQYF.